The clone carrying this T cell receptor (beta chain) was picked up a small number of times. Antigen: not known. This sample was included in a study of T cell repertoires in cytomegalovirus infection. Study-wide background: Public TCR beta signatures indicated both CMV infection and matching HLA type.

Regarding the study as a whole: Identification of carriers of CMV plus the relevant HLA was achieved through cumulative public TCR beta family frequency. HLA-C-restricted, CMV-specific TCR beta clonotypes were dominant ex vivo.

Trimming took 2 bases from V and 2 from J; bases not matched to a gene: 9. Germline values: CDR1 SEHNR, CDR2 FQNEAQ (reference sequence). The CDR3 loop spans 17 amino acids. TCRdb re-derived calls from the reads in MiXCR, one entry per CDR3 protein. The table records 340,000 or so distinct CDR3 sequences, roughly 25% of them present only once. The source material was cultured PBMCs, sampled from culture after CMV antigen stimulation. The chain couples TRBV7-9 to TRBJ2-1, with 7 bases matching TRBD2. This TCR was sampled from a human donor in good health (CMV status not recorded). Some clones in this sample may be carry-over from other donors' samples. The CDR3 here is CASSLTAGAMPYNEQFF. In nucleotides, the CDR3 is TGTGCCAGCAGCTTAACGGCGGGAGCAATGCCCTACAATGAGCAGTTCTTC. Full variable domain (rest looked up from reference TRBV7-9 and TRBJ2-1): DTGVSQNPRHKITKRGQNVTFRCDPISEHNRLYWYRQTLGQGPEFLTYFQNEAQLEKSRLLSDRFSAERPKGSFSTLEIQRTEQGDSAMYLCASSLTAGAMPYNEQFFGPGTRLTVL.